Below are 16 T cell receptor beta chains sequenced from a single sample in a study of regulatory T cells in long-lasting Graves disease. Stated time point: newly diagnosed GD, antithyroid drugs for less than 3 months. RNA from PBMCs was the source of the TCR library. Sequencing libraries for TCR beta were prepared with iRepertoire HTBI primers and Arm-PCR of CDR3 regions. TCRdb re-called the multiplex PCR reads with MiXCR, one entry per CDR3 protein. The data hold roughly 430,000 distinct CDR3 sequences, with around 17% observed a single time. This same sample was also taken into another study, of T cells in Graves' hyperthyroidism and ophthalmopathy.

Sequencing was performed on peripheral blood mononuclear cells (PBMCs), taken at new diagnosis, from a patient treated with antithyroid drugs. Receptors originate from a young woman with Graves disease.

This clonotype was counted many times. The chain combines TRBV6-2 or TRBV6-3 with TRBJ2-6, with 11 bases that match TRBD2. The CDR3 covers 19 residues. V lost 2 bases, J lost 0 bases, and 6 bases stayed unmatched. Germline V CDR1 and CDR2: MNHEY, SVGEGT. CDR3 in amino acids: CASSYNGLAGYSGANVLTF. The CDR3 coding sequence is TGTGCCAGCAGTTACAATGGACTAGCGGGTTACTCTGGGGCCAACGTCCTGACTTTC.

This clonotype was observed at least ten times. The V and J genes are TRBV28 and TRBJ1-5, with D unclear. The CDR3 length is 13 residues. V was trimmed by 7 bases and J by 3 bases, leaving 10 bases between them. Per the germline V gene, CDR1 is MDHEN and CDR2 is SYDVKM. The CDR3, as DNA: TGTGCCAGCACCTCATATGACAATCAGCCCCAGCATTTT. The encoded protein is CASTSYDNQPQHF. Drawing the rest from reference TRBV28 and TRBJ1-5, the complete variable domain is DVKVTQSSRYLVKRTGEKVFLECVQDMDHENMFWYRQDPGLGLRLIYFSYDVKMKEKGDIPEGYSVSREKKERFSLILESASTNQTSMYLCASTSYDNQPQHFGDGTRLSIL.

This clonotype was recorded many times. Here the CDR3 reads CASHIKPYGYTF. The CDR3 region has the DNA TGTGCCAGCCACATCAAACCCTATGGCTACACCTTC. This chain uses TRBV28 with TRBJ1-2; no clear D gene. Trimming removed 8 bases from V and 4 bases from J, with 11 bases in between. The CDR3 sequence is 12 residues long. The germline CDR1 and CDR2 sequences are MDHEN and SYDVKM.

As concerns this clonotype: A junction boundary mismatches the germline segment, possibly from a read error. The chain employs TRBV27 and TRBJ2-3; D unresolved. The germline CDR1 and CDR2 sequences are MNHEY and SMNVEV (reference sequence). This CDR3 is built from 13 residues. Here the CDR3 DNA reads TGTACCAGCAGGAGCCCAGGCACAGATACGCAGTATTTT. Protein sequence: CTSRSPGTDTQYF.

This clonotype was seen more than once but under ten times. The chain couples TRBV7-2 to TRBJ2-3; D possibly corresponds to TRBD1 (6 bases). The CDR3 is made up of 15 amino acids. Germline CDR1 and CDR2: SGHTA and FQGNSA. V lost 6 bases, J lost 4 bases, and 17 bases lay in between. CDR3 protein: CASSFSRGPADTQYF. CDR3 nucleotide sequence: TGTGCCAGCAGTTTTAGCAGGGGACCGGCAGATACGCAGTATTTT.

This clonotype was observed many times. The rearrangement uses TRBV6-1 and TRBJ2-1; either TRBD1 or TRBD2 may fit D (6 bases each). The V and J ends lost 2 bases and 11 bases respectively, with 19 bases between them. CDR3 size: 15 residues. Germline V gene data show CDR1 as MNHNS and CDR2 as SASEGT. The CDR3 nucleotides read TGTGCCAGCAGTGAAAAGGAGGGGGACCATACAAAGCAGTTCTTC. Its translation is CASSEKEGDHTKQFF.

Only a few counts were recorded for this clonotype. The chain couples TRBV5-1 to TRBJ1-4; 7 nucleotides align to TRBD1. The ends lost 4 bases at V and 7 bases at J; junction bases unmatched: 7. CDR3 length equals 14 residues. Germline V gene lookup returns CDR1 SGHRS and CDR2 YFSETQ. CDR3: CASSGGQRGEKLFF. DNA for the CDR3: TGCGCCAGCAGCGGGGGACAGCGAGGTGAAAAACTGTTTTTT.

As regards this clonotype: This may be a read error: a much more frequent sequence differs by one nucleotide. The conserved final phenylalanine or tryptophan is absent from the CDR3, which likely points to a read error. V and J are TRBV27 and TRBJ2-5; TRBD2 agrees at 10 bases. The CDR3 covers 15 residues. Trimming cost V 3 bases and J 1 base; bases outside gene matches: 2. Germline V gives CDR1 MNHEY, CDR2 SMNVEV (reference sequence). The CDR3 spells CASSFQREGQETQYL. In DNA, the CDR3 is TGTGCCAGCAGTTTTCAGCGGGAGGGCCAAGAGACCCAGTACCTC.

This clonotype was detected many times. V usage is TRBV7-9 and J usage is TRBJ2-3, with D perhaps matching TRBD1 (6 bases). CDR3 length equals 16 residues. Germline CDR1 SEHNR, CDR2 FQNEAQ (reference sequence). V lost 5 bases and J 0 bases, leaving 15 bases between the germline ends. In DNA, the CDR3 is TGTGCCAGCAGCGGTCAGAGGACAGCCAGCACAGATACGCAGTATTTT. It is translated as CASSGQRTASTDTQYF. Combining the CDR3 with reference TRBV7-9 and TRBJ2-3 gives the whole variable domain DTGVSQNPRHKITKRGQNVTFRCDPISEHNRLYWYRQTLGQGPEFLTYFQNEAQLEKSRLLSDRFSAERPKGSFSTLEIQRTEQGDSAMYLCASSGQRTASTDTQYFGPGTRLTVL.

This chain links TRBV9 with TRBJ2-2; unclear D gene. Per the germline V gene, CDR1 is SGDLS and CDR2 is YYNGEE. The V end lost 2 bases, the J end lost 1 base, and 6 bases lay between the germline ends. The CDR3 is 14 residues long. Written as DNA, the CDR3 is TGTGCCAGCAGCGTTTCCCAGAACACCGGGGAGCTGTTTTTT. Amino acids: CASSVSQNTGELFF. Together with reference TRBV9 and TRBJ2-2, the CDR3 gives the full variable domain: DSGVTQTPKHLITATGQRVTLRCSPRSGDLSVYWYQQSLDQGLQFLIQYYNGEERAKGNILERFSAQQFPDLHSELNLSSLELGDSALYFCASSVSQNTGELFFGEGSRLTVL.

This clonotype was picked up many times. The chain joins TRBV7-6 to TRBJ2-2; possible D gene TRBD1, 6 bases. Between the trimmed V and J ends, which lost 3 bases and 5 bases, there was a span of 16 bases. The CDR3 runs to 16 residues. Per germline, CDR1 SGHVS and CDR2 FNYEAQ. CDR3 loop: CASSFYQGMETGELFF. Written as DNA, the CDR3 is TGTGCCAGCAGCTTTTACCAGGGGATGGAGACCGGGGAGCTGTTTTTT.

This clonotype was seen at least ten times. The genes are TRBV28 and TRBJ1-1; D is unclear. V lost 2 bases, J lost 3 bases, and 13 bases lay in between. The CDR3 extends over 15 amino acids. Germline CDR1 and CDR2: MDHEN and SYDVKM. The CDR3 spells CASSLHLGKDTEAFF. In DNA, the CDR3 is TGTGCCAGCAGTTTACATCTAGGGAAGGACACTGAAGCTTTCTTT.

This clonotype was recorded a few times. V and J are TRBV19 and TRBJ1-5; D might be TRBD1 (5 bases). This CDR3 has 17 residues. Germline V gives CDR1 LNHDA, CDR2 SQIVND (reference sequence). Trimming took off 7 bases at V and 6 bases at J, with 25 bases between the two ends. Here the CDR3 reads CASTNYGLRQTIQPQHF. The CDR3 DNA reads TGTGCCAGTACCAATTACGGTTTGCGACAGACTATTCAGCCCCAGCATTTT.

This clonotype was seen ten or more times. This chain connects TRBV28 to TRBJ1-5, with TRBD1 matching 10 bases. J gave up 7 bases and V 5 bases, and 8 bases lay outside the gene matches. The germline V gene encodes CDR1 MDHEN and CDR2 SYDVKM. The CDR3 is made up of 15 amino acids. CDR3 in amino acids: CASSPWTGGGQPQHF. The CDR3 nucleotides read TGTGCCAGCAGTCCGTGGACAGGGGGAGGGCAGCCCCAGCATTTT.

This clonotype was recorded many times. The CDR3 loop is CASSRSSHQPQHF. The CDR3 DNA follows: TGTGCCAGCAGTCGTTCGAGTCATCAGCCCCAGCATTTT. The chain combines TRBV28 with TRBJ1-5; no reliable D call. V lost 5 bases to trimming and J lost 5 bases, with 10 bases between them. There are 13 residues in the CDR3. Germline V gene data show CDR1 as MDHEN and CDR2 as SYDVKM.

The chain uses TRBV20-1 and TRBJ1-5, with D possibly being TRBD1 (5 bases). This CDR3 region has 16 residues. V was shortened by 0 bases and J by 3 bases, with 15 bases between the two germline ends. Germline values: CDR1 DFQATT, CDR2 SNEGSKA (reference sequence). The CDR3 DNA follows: TGCAGTGCTAGAGATGTGGTTGGGGGGAACAATCAGCCCCAGCATTTT. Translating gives CSARDVVGGNNQPQHF.